The source of this T cell receptor (beta chain) is a study of blood T cell repertoires in COVID-19. Across the whole study: In each case, the material was cDNA or gDNA derived from T cells, B-cell-depleted T cells, or PBMCs.

Germline V gene sequence: CDR1 LGHNA, CDR2 YNFKEQ. V was clipped by 4 bases and J by 2 bases; unmatched bases: 7. CDR3 size: 17 residues. Original methodology: Using reference gene primer amplification, nucleated cell counts were estimated. Libraries were prepared by immunoSEQ multiplex PCR; TCRdb keeps only in-frame clonotypes and omits some of them. The V and J calls and the clone size are those of that table, but D and trimming were determined from the DNA. Counted here are around 59,000 clones, around 88% occurring once; the ten biggest clones make up approximately 4.3%. This clone was seen only once.

The receptor was derived from a man in his 60s with acute or convalescent COVID-19. Sequenced input: peripheral blood. This chain joins TRBV4-2 and TRBJ2-1, with 11 nucleotides matching TRBD2. CDR3: CASSRYGTSGTYNEQFF. CDR3 DNA sequence: TGTGCCAGCAGCCGATACGGGACTAGCGGTACCTACAATGAGCAGTTCTTC.